This TCR beta chain was obtained from a study of cytomegalovirus exposure and HLA in healthy donors. A multiplex PCR was run with 60 Vbeta primers and 13 Jbeta primers. This table comes from immunoSEQ multiplex PCR, and its TCRdb copy is limited to in-frame clones, with some not included. The data hold approximately 86,000 clones, with 85% observed a single time. Findings and caveats of the study: Follow-up analysis later connected one missense variant in DCLRE1C with trimming of TCR beta V- and J-genes. Association with HLA alleles at 0.05 false discovery rate was found for around 15,000 TCR beta sequences in a later analysis.

Worth noting for this clone: Its specificity is not known.

Unrecorded immune exposures were likely, despite nominal health at sampling. CDR1 and CDR2 from the germline V gene are SNHLY and FYNNEI. This CDR3 contains 14 residues. What was sequenced was PBMCs. The receptor's source is a man aged 40-50 years in good health and CMV-seropositive. The genes are TRBV2 and TRBJ2-5; 7 bases fit TRBD1. TRBJ2-7 matches the DNA end more closely, so the J call is doubtful. The DNA of the CDR3 is TGTGCCAGCAGGGTACAGGGGAGCTCCTACGAGCAGTACTTC. It encodes CASRVQGSSYEQYF.